This T cell receptor (beta chain) was captured by sequencing in a study of cytomegalovirus exposure and HLA in healthy donors. General observations from the study: Of the V segments, some could not be distinguished, including TRBV6-2 and TRBV6-3, and were excluded. When presence/absence was analysed, sequencing depth was taken to be roughly uniform across donors. TCR sequences were mostly rare, though some public TCRs occurred in many donors. Later analysis identified a missense DCLRE1C variant that was linked to TCR beta V- and J-gene trimming.

Primers for the PCR totalled 60 Vbeta and 13 Jbeta. The repertoire was sequenced with immunoSEQ multiplex PCR; TCRdb's copy has only in-frame clones and lacks some. The sample yields 58,000 or so clones, 60% to 80% seen once. Comment on this clone: Its antigen is not known.

Germline lookup yields CDR1 LGHNT and CDR2 FRNRAP. V lost 5 bases to trimming and J lost 11 bases, with 10 bases between them. There are 11 residues in the CDR3. The receptor comes from a woman in her thirties or forties in good health and CMV-seropositive. The sequencing input was PBMCs. The chain couples TRBV12-5 to TRBJ1-5; possible D gene TRBD1, 6 bases. CDR3 sequence: CASGPEGAQHF. CDR3 nucleotides: TGTGCTAGTGGTCCCGAGGGGGCCCAGCATTTT.